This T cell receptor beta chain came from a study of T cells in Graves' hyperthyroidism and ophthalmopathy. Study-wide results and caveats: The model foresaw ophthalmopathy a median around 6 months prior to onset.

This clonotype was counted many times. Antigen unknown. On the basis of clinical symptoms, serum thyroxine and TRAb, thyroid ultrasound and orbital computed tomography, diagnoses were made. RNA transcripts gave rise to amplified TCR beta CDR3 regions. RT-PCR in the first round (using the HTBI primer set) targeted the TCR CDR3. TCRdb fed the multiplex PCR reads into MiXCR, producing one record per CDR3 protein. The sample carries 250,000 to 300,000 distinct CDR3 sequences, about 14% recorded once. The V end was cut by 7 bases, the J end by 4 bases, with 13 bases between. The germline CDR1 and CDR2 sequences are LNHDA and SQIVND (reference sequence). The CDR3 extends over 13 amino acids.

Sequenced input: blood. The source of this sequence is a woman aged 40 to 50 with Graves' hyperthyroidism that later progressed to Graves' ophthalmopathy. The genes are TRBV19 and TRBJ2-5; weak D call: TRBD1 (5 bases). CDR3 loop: CASKRTIGETQYF. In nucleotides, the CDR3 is TGTGCCAGTAAAAGGACAATCGGAGAGACCCAGTACTTC.